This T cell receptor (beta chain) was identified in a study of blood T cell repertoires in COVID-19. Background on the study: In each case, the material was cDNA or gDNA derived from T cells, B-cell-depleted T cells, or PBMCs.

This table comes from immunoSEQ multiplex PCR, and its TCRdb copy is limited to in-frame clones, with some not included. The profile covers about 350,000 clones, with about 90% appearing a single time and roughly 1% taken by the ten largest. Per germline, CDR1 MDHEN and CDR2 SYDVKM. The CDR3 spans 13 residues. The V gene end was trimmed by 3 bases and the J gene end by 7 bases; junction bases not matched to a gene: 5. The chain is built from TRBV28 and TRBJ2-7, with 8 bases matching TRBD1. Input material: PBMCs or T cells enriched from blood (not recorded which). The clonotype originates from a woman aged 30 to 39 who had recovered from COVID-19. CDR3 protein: CASSFQGAGEQYF. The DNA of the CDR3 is TGTGCCAGCAGTTTTCAGGGGGCAGGGGAGCAGTACTTC.